This entry lists 23 T cell receptor beta chains sequenced from one sample in a study of T-cell memory formation after mild COVID-19. TCRdb re-derived calls from the 5' RACE reads in MiXCR, one entry per CDR3 protein. The sample holds under 550,000 distinct CDR3 sequences; roughly 20% are singletons and the top ten take roughly an eighth. Sequencing was performed on PBMCs or a T cell subset sorted from them (not recorded which). The receptor source for this set is an adult woman who had mild COVID-19 (a few samples of this study predate the infection). Cell type and time point are not known.

This clonotype came up many times. The chain employs TRBV6-5 and TRBJ1-1; D is unresolved. Between the trimmed V and J ends, which lost 8 bases and 5 bases, there was a span of 12 bases. Per germline, CDR1 MNHEY and CDR2 SVGAGI. The CDR3 is made up of 12 amino acids. DNA of the CDR3: TGTGCCAGCCACGGGGTCGGGACTGAAGCTTTCTTT. This encodes CASHGVGTEAFF.

The V gene is TRBV28, the J gene TRBJ1-1; the D is unclear. The CDR3 runs 14 residues. Germline V CDR1 and CDR2: MDHEN, SYDVKM. V shed 8 bases and J shed 1 base, with 14 bases lying between them. This chain's CDR3 is CASLGPTGNTEAFF. CDR3 nucleotide sequence: TGTGCCAGCCTCGGGCCTACGGGGAACACTGAAGCTTTCTTT.

This clonotype was counted only a few times. The chain uses TRBV4-1 and TRBJ1-2, with TRBD1 matching 8 bases. Germline CDR1 MGHRA, CDR2 YSYEKL. The CDR3 has 16 amino acids. J was trimmed by 0 bases and V by 8 bases; bases with no gene match: 11. CDR3 nucleotide sequence: TGCGCCAGCGGGGACAGGATCCTCCCAGCTAACTATGGCTACACCTTC. This translates into CASGDRILPANYGYTF.

There are a few counts of this clonotype. This rearrangement joins TRBV7-2 to TRBJ2-6; no reliable D call. Trimming stripped 3 bases from V and 3 bases from J, with 6 bases between. CDR3 length: 14 amino acids. In germline, CDR1 is SGHTA, CDR2 FQGNSA. The CDR3 protein is CASSFPIGANVLTF. DNA for the CDR3: TGTGCCAGCAGCTTCCCCATTGGGGCCAACGTCCTGACTTTC.

The chain combines TRBV18 with TRBJ2-7; D unresolved. The V end lost 1 base, the J end lost 2 bases, and 15 bases lay between the germline ends. Germline V CDR1 and CDR2: KGHSH, LQKENI. The CDR3 length is 16 residues. CDR3 amino acids: CASSPRAERSTYEQYF. The DNA of the CDR3 is TGTGCCAGCTCACCACGAGCTGAGAGATCTACCTACGAGCAGTACTTC. Full variable domain (missing parts from reference TRBV18 and TRBJ2-7): NAGVMQNPRHLVRRRGQEARLRCSPMKGHSHVYWYRQLPEEGLKFMVYLQKENIIDESGMPKERFSAEFPKEGPSILRIQQVVRGDSAAYFCASSPRAERSTYEQYFGPGTRLTVT.

The chain is built from TRBV7-9 and TRBJ2-3; D is uncertain. Germline V gene data show CDR1 as SEHNR and CDR2 as FQNEAQ (reference sequence). This CDR3 region has 16 residues. V was pared by 2 bases and J by 6 bases, with 18 bases between. The CDR3 DNA reads as TGTGCCAGCAGCTTAACGCGGAGTGCAGTAGTTGATACGCAGTATTTT. This codes for CASSLTRSAVVDTQYF.

This clonotype was counted between two and nine times. The chain has TRBV12-3 or TRBV12-4 and TRBJ1-6; 8 nucleotides line up with TRBD1. The CDR3 loop spans 14 amino acids. V lost 6 bases, J lost 7 bases, and 5 bases stayed unmatched. The CDR3 here is CASRRTGTNSPLHF. DNA of the CDR3: TGTGCCAGCAGACGGACAGGGACAAATTCACCCCTCCACTTT.

CDR3 nucleotides: TGCGCCAGCAGCTACGCCCCGGACAGAAATTTTGGATACGAGCAGTACTTC. Its protein is CASSYAPDRNFGYEQYF. The chain links TRBV5-1 to TRBJ2-7; D may be TRBD1 (6 bases). The ends were cut back, 3 bases at V and 4 bases at J, with 23 bases in the middle. The CDR3 consists of 17 residues. In germline, CDR1 is SGHRS, CDR2 YFSETQ.

This chain uses TRBV6-2 or TRBV6-3 with TRBJ2-2; 12 bases map to TRBD2. V lost 2 bases, J lost 6 bases, and 1 base stayed unmatched. The germline gives CDR1 MNHEY, CDR2 SVGEGT. This CDR3 contains 15 residues. CDR3 sequence reads: CASSYLAGGAGELFF. The CDR3 nucleotides read TGTGCCAGCAGTTACCTAGCGGGAGGGGCCGGGGAGCTGTTTTTT.

The chain has TRBV5-5 and TRBJ1-2; D is possibly TRBD1 (5 bases). This CDR3 contains 13 residues. The germline V and J ends were trimmed by 4 bases and 6 bases, with 13 bases remaining between them. Germline loops: CDR1 SGHKS, CDR2 YYEKEE (reference sequence). The CDR3 DNA reads TGTGCCAGCAGCCCGGGGGTCTGGAATGGCTACACCTTC. Its translation is CASSPGVWNGYTF.

This chain links TRBV3-1 with TRBJ1-2; 9 nucleotides align to TRBD1. This CDR3 is 17 amino acids long. Germline CDR1 LGHDT, CDR2 YNNKEL (reference sequence). The ends lost 2 bases at V and 3 bases at J; junction bases unmatched: 10. This CDR3 is CASSQPRTGARHYGYTF. The CDR3 nucleotides read TGTGCCAGCAGCCAACCACGGACAGGGGCTCGGCACTATGGCTACACCTTC.

V and J are TRBV7-9 and TRBJ2-5; 8 bases map to TRBD1. CDR1 and CDR2 from the germline V gene are SEHNR and FQNEAQ (reference sequence). The CDR3 has 14 residues. Losses at the gene ends were 6 bases for V and 3 bases for J; bases not matched to a gene: 6. CDR3 sequence reads: CASRTGQGKETQYF. CDR3 in DNA: TGTGCCAGCAGAACCGGACAGGGAAAAGAGACCCAGTACTTC.

This clonotype was seen only a few times. The chain links TRBV7-9 to TRBJ2-7; TRBD1 agrees at 12 bases. The CDR3 runs to 18 residues. Germline values: CDR1 SEHNR, CDR2 FQNEAQ (reference sequence). Trimming removed 5 bases from V and 0 bases from J; junction bases left unmatched: 11. CDR3 residues: CASSDSGTGGKDSYEQYF. The CDR3 nucleotides read TGTGCCAGCAGCGACTCCGGGACAGGGGGCAAGGACTCCTACGAGCAGTACTTC.

The chain couples TRBV18 to TRBJ1-5, with D possibly being TRBD1 (6 bases). The CDR3 length is 16 residues. Germline lookup yields CDR1 KGHSH and CDR2 LQKENI. The V gene lost 3 bases and the J gene lost 2 bases, with 14 bases spanning the gap. CDR3 protein: CASSPRGGRGNQPQHF. In DNA form, the CDR3 reads TGTGCCAGCTCACCGCGGGGGGGCAGGGGCAATCAGCCCCAGCATTTT.

This clonotype was detected a few times. This chain uses TRBV20-1 with TRBJ2-1; TRBD2 matches at 8 bases. Looked up from germline, CDR1 is DFQATT and CDR2 is SNEGSKA (reference sequence). V was clipped by 3 bases and J by 7 bases; unmatched bases: 17. The CDR3 loop spans 17 amino acids. The CDR3 sequence is CSARAGRSSGFWNEQFF. The CDR3 DNA sequence: TGCAGTGCTAGGGCGGGGCGGTCTAGCGGGTTTTGGAATGAGCAGTTCTTC.

The chain combines TRBV6-5 with TRBJ2-7; TRBD2 agrees at 9 bases. Germline CDR1 is MNHEY and CDR2 is SVGAGI. The trim removed 6 bases at V and 3 bases at J, leaving 9 bases unmatched. This CDR3 is built from 15 residues. CDR3 amino acids: CASSPPLAGHYEQYF. CDR3 DNA sequence: TGTGCCAGCAGCCCCCCCCTAGCGGGACACTACGAGCAGTACTTC.

The chain uses TRBV4-1 and TRBJ2-2; D is perhaps TRBD1 (5 bases). The V gene lost 3 bases and the J gene lost 7 bases, with 12 bases spanning the gap. This CDR3 is built from 14 residues. The V gene's germline CDR1 is MGHRA and CDR2 YSYEKL. The CDR3 sequence is CASSQFDSYGELFF. The CDR3, as DNA: TGCGCCAGCAGCCAGTTCGACAGTTACGGGGAGCTGTTTTTT.

The chain combines TRBV24-1 with TRBJ2-1; D gene ambiguous. CDR3 length: 14 amino acids. V was pared by 2 bases and J by 7 bases, with 11 bases between. Germline lookup yields CDR1 KGHDR and CDR2 SFDVKD. CDR3 nucleotide sequence: TGTGCCACCAGTGATTCCGGCCTATTGAATGAGCAGTTCTTC. Protein sequence: CATSDSGLLNEQFF.

In this sample, this clonotype turned up a few times. The V gene is TRBV20-1, the J gene TRBJ2-3, with 7 bases aligning to TRBD2. This CDR3 region has 14 residues. J gave up 3 bases and V 3 bases, and 6 bases lay outside the gene matches. CDR1 DFQATT and CDR2 SNEGSKA come from the germline V gene (reference sequence). In DNA, the CDR3 is TGCAGTGCTAGGATGGCGGGGGAGACAGATACGCAGTATTTT. Amino acid sequence: CSARMAGETDTQYF.

V is TRBV12-3 or TRBV12-4 and J is TRBJ2-1, with D unresolved. CDR3 length: 15 residues. Trimming stripped 4 bases from V and 7 bases from J, with 17 bases between. This CDR3 is CASSSARQFQNEQFF. CDR3 nucleotides: TGTGCCAGCAGTTCTGCCAGGCAATTCCAAAATGAGCAGTTCTTC.

The chain links TRBV12-3 or TRBV12-4 to TRBJ2-1; 9 bases align to TRBD1. The CDR3 has 14 amino acids. After removal of 6 bases from V and 7 bases from J, the junction contained 7 bases not matched to a gene. The DNA for the CDR3 is TGTGCCAGCAGACCCGGGACAGGGCGGAATGAGCAGTTCTTC. It translates to CASRPGTGRNEQFF.

There are a few counts of this clonotype. The chain uses TRBV5-5 and TRBJ2-7; D is unclear. Trimming took 1 base from V and 0 from J, leaving 11 bases between them. Germline V gene lookup returns CDR1 SGHKS and CDR2 YYEKEE (reference sequence). The CDR3 length is 15 residues. The CDR3 nucleotides are TGTGCCAGCAGCTTGTCAGTTGGCAGCTCCTACGAGCAGTACTTC. Translation gives CASSLSVGSSYEQYF.

The rearrangement uses TRBV7-9 and TRBJ2-3; TRBD1 matches 8 bases. The V segment lost 4 bases and the J segment 0 bases; nucleotides outside the gene matches: 3. Germline V gene sequence: CDR1 SEHNR, CDR2 FQNEAQ (reference sequence). The CDR3 spans 15 residues. CDR3 protein: CASSSRGPSTDTQYF. For the CDR3, the DNA is TGTGCCAGCAGCTCCAGGGGGCCTAGCACAGATACGCAGTATTTT.